The subject of this entry is one T cell receptor (beta chain). Its antigen is not known. This sample was taken from a study of cytomegalovirus exposure and HLA in healthy donors. On the study more broadly: One earlier analysis, a look at about 179 million T cells, found about 110 million unique TCR beta sequences.

Germline CDR1 and CDR2: KGHSH and LQKENI. The CDR3 has 14 residues. The V gene lost 3 bases and the J gene lost 1 base, with 7 bases spanning the gap. Overall study results and limits: Specificity for CMV antigens was confirmed in vitro for three of the CMV-associated chains.

PCR primers comprised 60 Vbeta and 13 Jbeta primers. Profiling relied on immunoSEQ multiplex PCR, and the TCRdb table lists in-frame clones only, not all of them. The data show about 130,000 clones, around three quarters seen once. The sample was PBMCs. The chain joins TRBV18 to TRBJ1-5; possibly TRBD1 for D (6 bases). The TCR comes from a man aged 35-49 years in good health and CMV-seronegative. The CDR3 DNA reads TGTGCCAGCTCACCTGGACAGAGCAATCAGCCCCAGCATTTT. Its translation is CASSPGQSNQPQHF.